The 27 T cell receptor beta chains listed next were all sequenced from one sample in a study of cytomegalovirus exposure and HLA in healthy donors (dated by TCRdb to the late 2010s). Receptor libraries were prepared by the immunoSEQ multiplex PCR assay. For the multiplex PCR, a mixture combining 60 forward primers for TCR Vbeta segments and 13 reverse primers for TCR Jbeta segments was used. The clones in this table, taken by TCRdb from immuneACCESS, are in-frame only. Not every clone is retained; where verified, under half of the shortfall comes from an unresolved V gene, and the cause of the rest is unknown. This sample's table carries 150,000 to 200,000 clones. The ten largest clones add up to less than 0.95% of the sample. Sequencing was done on a sample of PBMCs. These receptors originate from a young woman in good health and CMV-seropositive.

The V and J genes are TRBV19 and TRBJ2-1, with TRBD2 identical over 15 bases. Germline CDR1 reads LNHDA; CDR2 reads SQIVND (reference sequence). Germline trimming cut 4 bases from V and 9 bases from J; bases unmatched to any gene: 4. The CDR3 runs to 15 residues. CDR3 loop: CASSTGLAGGFEQFF. As DNA, the CDR3 is TGTGCCAGTAGTACGGGACTAGCGGGAGGATTTGAGCAGTTCTTC.

This chain connects TRBV4-1 to TRBJ2-2; a weak D match, TRBD1 (6 bases). V was trimmed by 4 bases and J by 6 bases, leaving 18 bases between them. CDR1 and CDR2 from the germline V gene are MGHRA and YSYEKL. The CDR3 has 16 amino acids. In DNA, the CDR3 is TGCGCCAGCAGCCCCCAAATGGACAGCGTGGCCGGGGAGCTGTTTTTT. Protein product: CASSPQMDSVAGELFF.

CDR3 nucleotide sequence: TGTGCCAGCAGCTTGGAGCGGGGGGAGAACACCGGGGAGCTGTTTTTT. Its translation is CASSLERGENTGELFF. The chain uses TRBV5-5 and TRBJ2-2; 9 bases line up with TRBD2. Germline values: CDR1 SGHKS, CDR2 YYEKEE (reference sequence). Trimming removed 0 bases from V and 1 base from J; junction bases left unmatched: 1. The CDR3 is made up of 16 amino acids.

The gene calls are TRBV29-1 and TRBJ1-1; maybe TRBD1 (6 bases). V lost 5 bases and J 7 bases, leaving 14 bases between the germline ends. CDR3 length: 12 residues. Germline CDR1 and CDR2: SQVTM and ANQGSEA. The CDR3 here is CSVTRDTYEAFF. Written as DNA, the CDR3 is TGCAGCGTTACCCGGGACACCTATGAAGCTTTCTTT.

V usage is TRBV25-1 and J usage is TRBJ1-2; weak D call: TRBD1 (5 bases). The V gene's germline CDR1 is MGHDK and CDR2 SYGVNS. This CDR3 region has 13 residues. V was clipped by 2 bases and J by 8 bases, with 12 bases between them. This CDR3 is CASSEVQGRGYTF. In DNA, the CDR3 is TGTGCCAGCAGTGAAGTCCAGGGAAGAGGCTACACCTTC.

The chain is built from TRBV28 and TRBJ2-2; D not certain. CDR1 and CDR2 from the germline V gene are MDHEN and SYDVKM. CDR3 length: 12 residues. The V gene lost 8 bases and the J gene lost 3 bases, with 7 bases spanning the gap. The CDR3 DNA follows: TGTGCCAGCCGAACTGACACCGGGGAGCTGTTTTTT. It encodes CASRTDTGELFF.

The CDR3 loop reads CASSHGSGRAGEETQYF. The CDR3 DNA reads as TGCGCCAGCAGCCATGGTAGCGGGAGGGCCGGGGAAGAGACCCAGTACTTC. The chain couples TRBV4-1 to TRBJ2-5; 11 nucleotides match TRBD2. The CDR3 sequence is 17 residues long. V dropped 3 bases and J dropped 3; count of bases not matched to a gene: 9. CDR1 MGHRA and CDR2 YSYEKL come from the germline V gene.

This chain joins TRBV10-2 and TRBJ1-5, with 7 bases that match TRBD1. Germline V lookup: CDR1 WSHSY, CDR2 SAAADI. J lost 5 bases, V lost 6 bases, and 7 bases had no gene match. The CDR3 has 14 residues. The CDR3 loop is CASRKTGIDQPQHF. The CDR3 coding sequence is TGCGCCAGCAGGAAGACAGGGATCGATCAGCCCCAGCATTTT.

V is TRBV29-1 and J is TRBJ1-1; 8 bases fit TRBD1. CDR3 size: 13 residues. V gave up 0 bases and J gave up 10 bases; unmatched junction bases: 7. From germline, CDR1 is SQVTM and CDR2 ANQGSEA. CDR3 region: CSVEDGGQARAFF. CDR3 nucleotides: TGCAGCGTTGAAGATGGGGGACAGGCAAGAGCTTTCTTT.

The J gene is TRBJ2-3, the V gene TRBV19; D possibly corresponds to TRBD2 (5 bases). This CDR3 comprises 16 residues. V was cut by 5 bases and J by 5 bases, with 20 bases left in between. CDR1 is LNHDA, CDR2 SQIVND, per germline (reference sequence). The CDR3 here is CASSHGDYLFGDTQYF. CDR3 sequence (DNA): TGTGCCAGTAGTCACGGAGACTACCTCTTCGGAGATACGCAGTATTTT.

The V call is TRBV2, the J call TRBJ2-5; 12 positions match TRBD2. V trimming: 4 bases; J trimming: 7 bases; junction bases outside the gene matches: 10. Germline V gene sequence: CDR1 SNHLY, CDR2 FYNNEI. The CDR3 runs to 16 residues. CDR3 DNA: TGTGCCAGCAGTGCGAGACTAGCGGGGGACCTAAGGACCCAGTACTTC. Its translation: CASSARLAGDLRTQYF.

In DNA form, the CDR3 reads TGTGCCAGCAGCTACGATTCCGGGACTGGGAATGAAAAACTGTTTTTT. As protein: CASSYDSGTGNEKLFF. This chain links TRBV9 with TRBJ1-4, with a weak D call TRBD1 (5 bases). The CDR3 sequence is 16 residues long. The V gene lost 4 bases and the J gene lost 5 bases, with 18 bases spanning the gap. Germline CDR1 SGDLS, CDR2 YYNGEE.

The chain joins TRBV4-1 to TRBJ1-1; D call uncertain. V lost 1 base and J 7 bases, leaving 10 bases between the germline ends. The CDR3 covers 13 residues. CDR1 and CDR2 from the germline V gene are MGHRA and YSYEKL. The CDR3 is CASSQVGSLEAFF. The CDR3 DNA reads as TGCGCCAGCAGCCAAGTTGGTAGCCTTGAAGCTTTCTTT.

The chain recombines TRBV7-2 with TRBJ1-2, with a tentative D call TRBD1 (5 bases). There are 15 residues in the CDR3. Trimming stripped 3 bases from V and 4 bases from J, with 15 bases between. The germline gives CDR1 SGHTA, CDR2 FQGNSA. DNA for the CDR3: TGTGCCAGCAGCTTGGAACAGCCGGGGGGCTATGGCTACACCTTC. This encodes CASSLEQPGGYGYTF.

The chain uses TRBV11-2 and TRBJ2-2, with D possibly matching TRBD2 (5 bases). The CDR3 is made up of 16 amino acids. Germline lookup yields CDR1 SGHAT and CDR2 FQNNGV. Between the trimmed V and J ends, which lost 4 bases and 4 bases, there was a span of 16 bases. In DNA form, the CDR3 reads TGTGCCAGCAGCTACGATGAACTAGGGAGCACCGGGGAGCTGTTTTTT. Its protein product is CASSYDELGSTGELFF.

This chain uses TRBV10-3 with TRBJ1-3, with D uncertain. Germline V gives CDR1 ENHRY, CDR2 SYGVKD. The CDR3 extends over 15 amino acids. Trimming cost V 3 bases and J 4 bases, with 13 bases left between them. CDR3 loop: CAISDPDYRGNTIYF. In DNA, the CDR3 is TGTGCCATCAGTGACCCTGACTACCGCGGAAACACCATATATTTT.

The J gene is TRBJ2-7, the V gene TRBV7-2; TRBD2 aligns across 10 bases. Germline V gives CDR1 SGHTA, CDR2 FQGNSA. The CDR3 contains 15 residues. V shed 4 bases, J shed 5 bases, and the junction held 8 bases outside the gene matches. For the CDR3, the DNA is TGTGCCAGCAGCTATCAGCGGGGGGGCCAAGACGAGCAGTACTTC. Translating gives CASSYQRGGQDEQYF.

This chain joins TRBV2 and TRBJ1-4; perhaps TRBD1 as D (5 bases). From germline, CDR1 is SNHLY and CDR2 FYNNEI. Trimming pared 6 bases from V and 8 bases from J, leaving 10 bases between. There are 12 residues in the CDR3. The DNA of the CDR3 is TGTGCCAGCAGCCCGGGGGGGGAAAAACTGTTTTTT. Translation: CASSPGGEKLFF.

About this clone: Compared with germline, one end of the junction differs, possibly owing to a read error. The genes are TRBV19 and TRBJ2-3; 7 positions match TRBD1. Germline V gene sequence: CDR1 LNHDA, CDR2 SQIVND (reference sequence). The CDR3 is 17 amino acids. CDR3 in amino acids: CASSKLRTGASIDTQYF. In DNA, the CDR3 is TGTGCCAGCAGTAAGTTGAGGACAGGTGCTAGTATAGATACGCAGTATTTT.

The V gene is TRBV5-1, the J gene TRBJ2-3, with 13 positions matching TRBD2. The V segment lost 4 bases and the J segment 4 bases; nucleotides outside the gene matches: 9. The germline V gene has CDR1 SGHRS and CDR2 YFSETQ. The CDR3 extends over 17 amino acids. The CDR3 region has the DNA TGCGCCAGCAGCCGCGGACTAGCGGGGGCCCACCCAGATACGCAGTATTTT. Translation: CASSRGLAGAHPDTQYF.

A remark on this clone: This sample includes further DNA sequences coding for the same CDR3. The chain carries TRBV6-5 and TRBJ1-2; the D gene is possibly TRBD1 (5 bases). CDR1 is MNHEY, CDR2 SVGAGI, per germline. The CDR3 sequence is 13 residues long. V dropped 2 bases and J dropped 4 bases, with 8 bases sitting between them. CDR3 loop: CASSYTGGYGYTF. Here the CDR3 DNA reads TGTGCCAGCAGTTACACAGGCGGCTATGGCTACACCTTC.

The CDR3 DNA follows: TGTGCCAGCAGTCCCACCCTCAGGGGCCTGGGGGAGCAGTACTTC. This sequence encodes CASSPTLRGLGEQYF. The chain has TRBV5-6 and TRBJ2-7, with a tentative D call TRBD1 (6 bases). This CDR3 is 15 amino acids long. Germline V gene lookup returns CDR1 SGHDT and CDR2 YYEEEE. V was clipped by 5 bases and J by 7 bases, with 22 bases between them.

V usage is TRBV18 and J usage is TRBJ1-3; no clear D gene. The V gene's germline CDR1 is KGHSH and CDR2 LQKENI. The CDR3 length is 16 residues. Trimming removed 0 bases from V and 0 bases from J, with 9 bases in between. The CDR3 coding sequence is TGTGCCAGCTCACCACCGTCCGGGAACTCTGGAAACACCATATATTTT. Translating it yields CASSPPSGNSGNTIYF.

The genes are TRBV30 and TRBJ2-7; 9 positions match TRBD1. The germline V gene has CDR1 GTSNPN and CDR2 SVGIG (reference sequence). Trimming at V came to 3 bases and at J to 2 bases, leaving 8 bases not matched to a gene. The CDR3 runs 15 residues. CDR3 nucleotides: TGTGCCTGGAGCCGAGGGACAGGGAGACCCTACGAGCAGTACTTC. Translated, it gives CAWSRGTGRPYEQYF. The full variable domain, with the rest looked up from reference TRBV30 and TRBJ2-7, is SQTIHQWPATLVQPVGSPLSLECTVEGTSNPNLYWYRQAAGRGLQLLFYSVGIGQISSEVPQNLSASRPQDRQFILSSKKLLLSDSGFYLCAWSRGTGRPYEQYFGPGTRLTVT.

The chain uses TRBV10-3 and TRBJ2-3; 10 bases align to TRBD2. CDR1 ENHRY and CDR2 SYGVKD come from the germline V gene. The CDR3 spans 15 residues. V trimming: 6 bases; J trimming: 6 bases; junction bases outside the gene matches: 9. This chain's CDR3 is CAIRTGTSARDTQYF. The CDR3 nucleotides read TGTGCCATCAGAACCGGGACTAGCGCGAGGGATACGCAGTATTTT.

The chain combines TRBV7-8 with TRBJ2-7; TRBD2 matches 9 bases. The CDR3 covers 15 residues. V lost 3 bases, J lost 2 bases, and 5 bases stayed unmatched. The germline gives CDR1 SGHVS, CDR2 FQNEAQ. CDR3 in DNA: TGTGCCAGCAGCTTCAGTAGCGGGGGAACCTACGAGCAGTACTTC. Translation: CASSFSSGGTYEQYF.

The chain links TRBV5-8 to TRBJ1-5; TRBD1 matches at 8 bases. This CDR3 region has 14 residues. CDR1 and CDR2 from the germline V gene are SGHTS and YDEGEE. V was pared by 4 bases and J by 4 bases, with 4 bases of the junction left unmatched. CDR3 loop: CASSPRTGNQPQHF. The CDR3 DNA reads TGTGCCAGCAGCCCTAGGACAGGGAATCAGCCCCAGCATTTT.